This is a list of T cell receptor beta chains from one sample in a study of PD-1 blockade in classical Hodgkin lymphoma. Profiled with immunoSEQ multiplex PCR; TCRdb holds only in-frame clones, not every one. The profile shows 30,000 or so clones, 75% to 95% of them singletons. Sequences were derived from CD4+ T cells from blood, sampled at baseline. The receptors shown here come from a human donor with classical Hodgkin lymphoma. The CDR3 runs from the conserved cysteine through the conserved F or W.

cdr3_aa j_call v_call
CASSQRAGPYTGELFF TRBJ2-2 TRBV4-2
CASSEYYTGDPTEAFF TRBJ1-1 TRBV10-2
CASSWDREGETQYF TRBJ2-5 TRBV7-3
CASSVATGGNYGYTF TRBJ1-2 TRBV9
CAIGGRVRYEQYF TRBJ2-7 TRBV10-3
CASATSGGAGELFF TRBJ2-2 TRBV7-9
CASSLDRGPYNEQFF TRBJ2-1 TRBV11-3
CASTPPGHRNTEAFF TRBJ1-1 TRBV9
CASSPSRQGTYTF TRBJ1-2 TRBV28
CASPSPSRIYSYEQYF TRBJ2-7 TRBV11-3
CASTLTRGTNEKLFF TRBJ1-4 TRBV5-6
CSAPYSTEQYF TRBJ2-7 TRBV20-1
CASMTLTRGLGETQYF TRBJ2-5 TRBV28
CASSPFHGTIQETQYF TRBJ2-5 TRBV18
CAWSSGSYEQYF TRBJ2-7 TRBV30
CASSYSSDSNQPQHF TRBJ1-5 TRBV6-5
CARAPGKNLGGTYEQYF TRBJ2-7 TRBV21-1
CASSDGAGGGHNEQFF TRBJ2-1 TRBV5-1
CASTEIPRQGYTF TRBJ1-2 TRBV19
CATRPSGQSQETQYF TRBJ2-5 TRBV10-3
CATSRDNTDGKLFF TRBJ1-4 TRBV15
CASSELGYNEQFF TRBJ2-1 TRBV6-6
CASIMATSTDTQYF TRBJ2-3 TRBV7-9
CASSLDRGTIQYF TRBJ2-4 TRBV6-1
CAWSATYGTSYNEQFF TRBJ2-1 TRBV30
CASSRRWQFF TRBJ2-1 TRBV5-8
CASSLARGAVEAFF TRBJ1-1 TRBV7-8
CASSYDGGGETQYF TRBJ2-5 TRBV7-9
CASSVGQGLMSNQPQHF TRBJ1-5 TRBV9
CASNIQGFRLGYTF TRBJ1-2 TRBV6-1
CASSLGLAGEDTQYF TRBJ2-3 TRBV5-1
CASSPTGSGANVLTF TRBJ2-6 TRBV9
CASTELRTGSHEQYF TRBJ2-7 TRBV28
CAISARAGYGYTF TRBJ1-2 TRBV10-3
CASSLELGTANEKLFF TRBJ1-4 TRBV5-4
CASSSGGGETQYF TRBJ2-5 TRBV6-4
CAWSPSLANTEAFF TRBJ1-1 TRBV30
CASSFVPGSYNEQFF TRBJ2-1 TRBV6-5
CASRGQPFPNQPQHF TRBJ1-5 TRBV27
CSVGGTGGAYSNQPQHF TRBJ1-5 TRBV29-1
CASAPSGDRGGANGYTF TRBJ1-2 TRBV7-3
CASSLGGGTNEQFF TRBJ2-1 TRBV5-4
CASRQSGSSYNEQFF TRBJ2-1 TRBV11-2
CASSLGAGANVLTF TRBJ2-6 TRBV5-6
CASSSGETARGYGYTF TRBJ1-2 TRBV11-2
CASSVGQGPQPQHF TRBJ1-5 TRBV6-1
CASSQEPTAVVETQYF TRBJ2-5 TRBV4-2
CASSLVPYSGNTIYF TRBJ1-3 TRBV5-5
CASSPRQITYEQYF TRBJ2-7 TRBV18
CASSFHREGPYEQYF TRBJ2-7 TRBV5-1
CAWSPGGGYTF TRBJ1-2 TRBV30
CASSRPDSHYGYTF TRBJ1-2 TRBV4-1
CASSPRSGTNEKLFF TRBJ1-4 TRBV18
CAWSRSHSGGENEKLFF TRBJ1-4 TRBV30
CASRGSHHEQYF TRBJ2-7 TRBV10-2